This T cell receptor (beta chain) derives from a study of blood T cell repertoires in COVID-19. Across the whole study: There were acute and convalescent COVID-19 samples, and they came from the United States, Italy and Spain. Sources were T cells, B-cell-depleted T cells, or PBMCs; the material itself was cDNA or gDNA.

This CDR3 comprises 14 residues. Trimming shortened V by 5 bases and J by 3 bases, and 16 bases separated the two germline ends. In germline, CDR1 is SQVTM, CDR2 ANQGSEA. Authors' analysis steps: Amplifying reference gene primers gave estimates of nucleated cell counts. Measured with immunoSEQ multiplex PCR; TCRdb has only the in-frame clones, and not every one. The V and J calls and clone size are taken from that table; D and trimming were inferred from the DNA. Of about 70,000 clones listed, roughly four fifths were seen once; the top ten hold roughly 0.83%. Source material: peripheral blood. This TCR was recovered from a woman in her seventies with acute or convalescent COVID-19. V and J are TRBV29-1 and TRBJ1-1; perhaps TRBD1 as D (5 bases). The chain's CDR3 is CSVWGWAPDTEAFF. CDR3 bases: TGCAGCGTTTGGGGCTGGGCGCCCGACACTGAAGCTTTCTTT. Combining the CDR3 with reference TRBV29-1 and TRBJ1-1 gives the whole variable domain SAVISQKPSRDICQRGTSLTIQCQVDSQVTMMFWYRQQPGQSLTLIATANQGSEATYESGFVIDKFPISRPNLTFSTLTVSNMSPEDSSIYLCSVWGWAPDTEAFFGQGTRLTVV.